The clone carrying this T cell receptor (beta chain) appeared a few times. CDR3 size: 15 residues. TCRdb recomputed calls from the 5' RACE reads with MiXCR, one row per CDR3 protein. The sample has fewer than 300,000 distinct CDR3 sequences; 18% are singletons. This sample stems from a study of T-cell memory formation after mild COVID-19. Overall study context: TCR clusters were mostly donor specific.

The sample comprised PBMCs or a T cell subset sorted from them (not recorded which). V is TRBV21-1 and J is TRBJ2-7; the table names TRBD1, a call not compared with the DNA. TRBV21-1 is termed a pseudogene. This sequence was found in a man between 18 and 29 years old who had mild COVID-19 (a few samples of this study predate the infection). Cell type and time point are not known. The CDR3 DNA is TGTGCCAGCAGCAAAAGGGGACAGTTCTCCTACGAGCAGTACGTC. Encoded protein: CASSKRGQFSYEQYV.